Listed below are T cell receptor beta chains from one sample, sequenced in a study of blood T cell repertoires in COVID-19. The table came from immunoSEQ multiplex PCR; TCRdb's copy has only in-frame clones and leaves some out. Among about 67,000 clones listed, 80% to 90% were seen once. The source material was peripheral blood. These receptors all stem from a man aged 45 to 65 with active COVID-19. The CDR3 runs from the conserved cysteine through the conserved F or W. A D gene is named only where the DNA matches it firmly.

CARSLHDRGEKLFF TRBD1 TRBJ1-4 TRBV5-3
CAISLNQGGYEQYF - TRBJ2-7 TRBV10-3
CATSRARPSGANYRGGELFF TRBD2 TRBJ2-2 TRBV15
CASSQEGRAVDEAFF - TRBJ1-1 TRBV3-1/TRBV3-2
CASSFTGGSTNTEAFF TRBD1 TRBJ1-1 TRBV7-9
CASRATDNEQFF - TRBJ2-1 TRBV2
CSAQTGTYGYTF - TRBJ1-2 TRBV29-1
CASSFRGLETQYF TRBD1 TRBJ2-5 TRBV5-1
CATSGGSTGWNSPLHF TRBD1 TRBJ1-6 TRBV15
CASSQEAPKLAAYEQYF TRBD2 TRBJ2-7 TRBV4-3
CASSRSGTASYEQYF TRBD2 TRBJ2-7 TRBV11-3
CATSIIRASEQFF - TRBJ2-1 TRBV15
CASSILQRRAYEQYF - TRBJ2-7 TRBV6-2/TRBV6-3
CASSKTGAYEQYF TRBD1 TRBJ2-7 TRBV6-5
CASSDRSPYEQYF - TRBJ2-7 TRBV6-4
CASSRGGLILSGNTIYF - TRBJ1-3 TRBV4-1
CASHDTVQSITDTQYF - TRBJ2-3 TRBV2
CAWSFGRADTEAFF - TRBJ1-1 TRBV30
CASSPPGYEKLFF - TRBJ1-4 TRBV18
CASSLDASSLYEQYF - TRBJ2-7 TRBV7-2